One and the same sample provided the 32 T cell receptor beta chains below, sequenced in a study of identical twins. Each CDR3 protein is one row after TCRdb ran MiXCR on the 5' RACE reads. The sample carries around 340,000 distinct CDR3 sequences, more than 9% recorded once. This same sample was also part of a study on yellow fever vaccine responses in identical twins.

The sample consisted of CD8+ T cells sorted from blood. Source of these receptors: a woman under 30 in good health.

This clonotype was recorded a few times. This chain joins TRBV28 and TRBJ2-6, with D possibly TRBD2 on 6 matching bases. V gave up 4 bases and J gave up 2 bases, with 9 bases separating them. The CDR3 extends over 15 amino acids. CDR1 and CDR2 from the germline V gene are MDHEN and SYDVKM. The CDR3 nucleotides are TGTGCCAGCAGTTCGGGGGAGGCTGGGGCCAACGTCCTGACTTTC. Translating it yields CASSSGEAGANVLTF.

The chain employs TRBV5-1 and TRBJ2-1, with a possible D match to TRBD2 (6 bases). The CDR3 loop spans 17 amino acids. Germline loops: CDR1 SGHRS, CDR2 YFSETQ. The ends were cut back, 6 bases at V and 3 bases at J, with 22 bases in the middle. The CDR3 sequence: CASKITREQGIYNEQFF. CDR3 in DNA: TGCGCCAGCAAAATCACGCGGGAACAAGGAATCTACAATGAGCAGTTCTTC.

V and J are TRBV28 and TRBJ2-5, with D possibly TRBD2 on 6 matching bases. Trimming cost V 6 bases and J 5 bases, with 19 bases left between them. The CDR3 runs 15 residues. From germline, CDR1 is MDHEN and CDR2 SYDVKM. For the CDR3, the DNA is TGTGCCAGCAGAGCCCGGGACTCCCGTTTCGAGACCCAGTACTTC. This gives the protein CASRARDSRFETQYF.

This chain joins TRBV28 and TRBJ2-5, with D possibly being TRBD2 (6 bases). The CDR3 consists of 13 residues. Trimming cost V 10 bases and J 5 bases, with 17 bases left between them. Per germline, CDR1 MDHEN and CDR2 SYDVKM. In DNA, the CDR3 is TGTGCCACCACCCGACTAGAAACGGAGACCCAGTACTTC. This codes for CATTRLETETQYF.

The chain uses TRBV28 and TRBJ2-7; 8 bases align to TRBD2. In germline, CDR1 is MDHEN, CDR2 SYDVKM. This CDR3 is built from 14 residues. After removal of 8 bases from V and 5 bases from J, the junction contained 11 bases not matched to a gene. CDR3 nucleotide sequence: TGTGCCAGCCGGGTGGTAGCGGGATGGGACGAGCAGTACTTC. It codes for CASRVVAGWDEQYF.

This rearrangement joins TRBV7-9 to TRBJ2-7; no reliable D call. V lost 2 bases and J lost 5, with 7 bases in between. Germline V gene sequence: CDR1 SEHNR, CDR2 FQNEAQ (reference sequence). The CDR3 runs 12 residues. The CDR3: CASSLSGHEQYF. CDR3 DNA sequence: TGTGCCAGCAGCTTATCCGGACACGAGCAGTACTTC.

This clonotype occurred many times. The V call is TRBV12-3 or TRBV12-4, the J call TRBJ2-5, with 7 bases matching TRBD2. The junction had 9 bases not matched to a gene; V was cut back by 6 bases and J by 5 bases. The CDR3 is made up of 14 amino acids. The CDR3 region is CASRPGDYVETQYF. The CDR3, as DNA: TGTGCCAGCAGACCCGGGGACTATGTGGAGACCCAGTACTTC.

V is TRBV20-1 and J is TRBJ2-2; D might be TRBD1 (6 bases). CDR3 length: 13 residues. The germline V gene has CDR1 DFQATT and CDR2 SNEGSKA (reference sequence). V shed 5 bases and J shed 2 bases, with 9 bases lying between them. CDR3 DNA: TGCAGTGCTGTACAGGGTAACACCGGGGAGCTGTTTTTT. The encoded protein is CSAVQGNTGELFF.

The V gene is TRBV5-1, the J gene TRBJ2-5; the match to TRBD2 covers 10 bases. The CDR3 loop spans 13 amino acids. The germline gives CDR1 SGHRS, CDR2 YFSETQ. With V trimmed by 6 bases and J by 5 bases, 4 bases remained unmatched. The CDR3 nucleotides are TGCGCCAGCAAGCGGGAGGGCTGGGAGACCCAGTACTTC. Amino acid sequence: CASKREGWETQYF.

The sample holds many counts of this clonotype. The chain combines TRBV6-1 with TRBJ2-2, with 7 positions matching TRBD1. Germline CDR1 MNHNS, CDR2 SASEGT. The CDR3 contains 15 residues. Losses at the gene ends were 6 bases for V and 2 bases for J; bases not matched to a gene: 6. The CDR3 loop reads CASSIRQGNTGELFF. The CDR3 DNA reads TGTGCCAGCAGCATCCGACAGGGTAACACCGGGGAGCTGTTTTTT.

The chain uses TRBV11-2 and TRBJ2-5, with a possible D match to TRBD2 (6 bases). The V gene lost 3 bases and the J gene lost 5 bases, with 19 bases spanning the gap. The CDR3 loop spans 16 amino acids. Germline values: CDR1 SGHAT, CDR2 FQNNGV. The DNA for the CDR3 is TGTGCCAGCAGCTTGGACGGGGGAAGAAGGTGGGAGACCCAGTACTTC. Translated: CASSLDGGRRWETQYF.

This clonotype was counted only a few times. The V gene is TRBV29-1, the J gene TRBJ1-2; D might be TRBD1 (5 bases). Germline V lookup: CDR1 SQVTM, CDR2 ANQGSEA. The CDR3 length is 13 residues. Between the trimmed V and J ends, which lost 6 bases and 3 bases, there was a span of 14 bases. The CDR3 here is CSVPPQGDYGYTF. The CDR3 coding sequence is TGCAGCGTCCCACCTCAGGGTGACTATGGCTACACCTTC.

This clonotype was counted a few times. The chain recombines TRBV7-9 with TRBJ2-7, with D unresolved. Germline assignment: CDR1 SEHNR and CDR2 FQNEAQ (reference sequence). The V and J ends lost 5 bases and 4 bases respectively, with 9 bases between them. The CDR3 runs to 12 residues. The CDR3 DNA sequence: TGTGCCAGCAGCGGGATTATATACGAGCAGTACTTC. Its protein product is CASSGIIYEQYF.

This clonotype was observed a handful of times. The CDR3 nucleotides are TGTGCCAGCAGCCTAGGTGCATATTACGTGGAGCAGTACTTC. Its translation: CASSLGAYYVEQYF. The chain combines TRBV5-6 with TRBJ2-7; D remains ambiguous. Per germline, CDR1 SGHDT and CDR2 YYEEEE. Trimming cost V 4 bases and J 7 bases, with 18 bases left between them. The CDR3 loop spans 14 amino acids.

This clonotype was picked up many times. The chain joins TRBV28 to TRBJ2-5, with 10 bases lining up with TRBD2. CDR1 is MDHEN, CDR2 SYDVKM, per germline. This CDR3 has 15 residues. The ends lost 6 bases at V and 0 bases at J; junction bases unmatched: 4. The CDR3 bases are TGTGCCAGCAGGCCAGCGGGAGGGGACCAAGAGACCCAGTACTTC. Residues: CASRPAGGDQETQYF.

CDR3 residues: CASSYSRTGVSYEQYV. DNA of the CDR3: TGTGCCAGCAGTTATTCCCGGACAGGGGTCTCCTACGAGCAGTACGTC. The chain is built from TRBV6-2 or TRBV6-3 and TRBJ2-7; 9 bases line up with TRBD1. Germline CDR1 is MNHEY and CDR2 is SVGEGT. The CDR3 is made up of 16 amino acids. With 3 bases clipped from V and 0 bases from J, the junction kept 6 bases outside the gene matches.

This clonotype was picked up a small number of times. The chain employs TRBV5-6 and TRBJ2-1; 14 bases agree with TRBD2. CDR1 and CDR2 from the germline V gene are SGHDT and YYEEEE. The length of the CDR3 is 17 residues. J lost 3 bases, V lost 4 bases, and 6 bases had no gene match. The CDR3 coding sequence is TGTGCCAGCAGCGCCGGACTAGCGGGGGGCCTCTACAATGAGCAGTTCTTC. Protein sequence: CASSAGLAGGLYNEQFF.

The CDR3 region is CASSEWGDRVSGDTQYF. CDR3 nucleotides: TGTGCCAGCAGTGAATGGGGAGACAGGGTTTCAGGGGATACGCAGTATTTT. This chain links TRBV2 with TRBJ2-3; 7 bases are a match to TRBD1. The junction had 14 bases not matched to a gene; V was cut back by 2 bases and J by 6 bases. The CDR3 is made up of 17 amino acids. Germline V gene data show CDR1 as SNHLY and CDR2 as FYNNEI.

CDR3 coding DNA: TGTGCCACCAGTGATCTCCTGGGGGGCGAGCAGTACTTC. Amino acids: CATSDLLGGEQYF. This chain uses TRBV24-1 with TRBJ2-7; D might be TRBD2 (6 bases). The CDR3 runs 13 residues. Trimming left V 3 bases short and J 6 bases short, with 11 bases between. The germline V gene encodes CDR1 KGHDR and CDR2 SFDVKD.

In its sample, this clonotype was seen once. The chain combines TRBV4-1 with TRBJ2-7; 7 bases are a match to TRBD2. From germline, CDR1 is MGHRA and CDR2 YSYEKL. The V segment lost 1 base and the J segment 4 bases; nucleotides outside the gene matches: 7. The CDR3 is 15 amino acids. In DNA form, the CDR3 reads TGCGCCAGCAGCCAAGCCGGCGGGAGTGGGTACGAGCAGTACTTC. Protein product: CASSQAGGSGYEQYF.

The chain recombines TRBV11-2 with TRBJ2-1, with TRBD1 identical over 12 bases. The CDR3 sequence is 17 residues long. V trimming: 5 bases; J trimming: 4 bases; junction bases outside the gene matches: 9. In germline, CDR1 is SGHAT, CDR2 FQNNGV. The DNA for the CDR3 is TGTGCCAGCAGCCTCCGGGACAGGGGGCTCTCTTACAATGAGCAGTTCTTC. Its translation is CASSLRDRGLSYNEQFF.

The J gene is TRBJ2-2, the V gene TRBV12-5; D is unclear. The CDR3 is 14 residues long. The germline V gene encodes CDR1 LGHNT and CDR2 FRNRAP. The V gene lost 7 bases and the J gene lost 1 base, with 10 bases spanning the gap. The CDR3 DNA reads TGTGCTAGTGTAGGTGGCGGGAACACCGGGGAGCTGTTTTTT. Translated, it gives CASVGGGNTGELFF.

The genes are TRBV6-2 or TRBV6-3 and TRBJ2-7; D might be TRBD2 (6 bases). The length of the CDR3 is 21 residues. The V end lost 2 bases, the J end lost 4 bases, and 33 bases lay between the germline ends. In germline, CDR1 is MNHEY, CDR2 SVGEGT. CDR3 loop: CASSYRREPHSRDCRWYEQYV. In DNA, the CDR3 is TGTGCCAGCAGTTACCGAAGAGAACCACATTCCCGGGACTGCCGATGGTACGAGCAGTACGTC.

This chain links TRBV11-2 with TRBJ2-1, with 13 bases lining up with TRBD2. J was trimmed by 8 bases and V by 6 bases; bases with no gene match: 10. The CDR3 contains 16 residues. Per the germline V gene, CDR1 is SGHAT and CDR2 is FQNNGV. The CDR3 loop is CASRRTSGSLRDEQFF. The CDR3 coding sequence is TGTGCCAGCAGACGGACTAGCGGGAGCTTAAGGGATGAGCAGTTCTTC.

The chain links TRBV27 to TRBJ2-5, with 7 bases aligning to TRBD1. Trimming removed 5 bases from V and 4 bases from J; junction bases left unmatched: 7. The CDR3 runs 14 residues. The V gene's germline CDR1 is MNHEY and CDR2 SMNVEV (reference sequence). The chain's CDR3 is CASSPNRGPETQYF. The CDR3 nucleotides read TGTGCCAGCAGTCCGAACAGGGGTCCAGAGACCCAGTACTTC.

This clonotype was counted only a few times. J is TRBJ2-7 and V is TRBV27, with 7 bases that match TRBD2. This CDR3 is built from 14 residues. Germline values: CDR1 MNHEY, CDR2 SMNVEV (reference sequence). V gave up 5 bases and J gave up 0 bases; unmatched junction bases: 4. This CDR3 is CASSRAGRSYEQYV. For the CDR3, the DNA is TGTGCCAGCAGTCGAGCGGGGCGCTCCTACGAGCAGTACGTC.

This clonotype was seen repeatedly, ten times or more. The V gene is TRBV7-9, the J gene TRBJ1-5; D is unclear. The V end was cut by 6 bases, the J end by 3 bases, with 9 bases between. The germline V gene has CDR1 SEHNR and CDR2 FQNEAQ (reference sequence). The CDR3 is 13 residues long. The CDR3 protein is CASRSGPNQPQHF. The CDR3 region has the DNA TGTGCCAGCAGGAGCGGGCCCAATCAGCCCCAGCATTTT.

Notes on this clonotype: Mismatch with germline at one junction end may stem from a read error. V usage is TRBV9 and J usage is TRBJ2-3; the D gene is possibly TRBD1 (5 bases). The CDR3 runs to 13 residues. Germline values: CDR1 SGDLS, CDR2 YYNGEE. This chain's CDR3 is CASGVGHTDTQYF. CDR3 coding DNA: TGTGCCAGCGGCGTAGGACACACAGATACGCAGTATTTT.

The CDR3 sequence is CASSFVSLTSGSSDTQYF. The CDR3 nucleotides read TGTGCCAGCAGTTTCGTTTCTTTGACTAGCGGGAGTTCAGATACGCAGTATTTT. This sequence joins TRBV28 and TRBJ2-3; 12 bases map to TRBD2. V shed 3 bases, J shed 4 bases, and the junction held 11 bases outside the gene matches. The germline V gene has CDR1 MDHEN and CDR2 SYDVKM. The CDR3 consists of 18 residues.

This clonotype was detected only a few times. The V and J genes are TRBV7-7 and TRBJ2-1; 13 bases agree with TRBD2. V lost 4 bases and J lost 0; bases outside the gene matches: 9. The CDR3 spans 19 residues. Germline V gene lookup returns CDR1 SSHAT and CDR2 FNYEAQ (reference sequence). The CDR3 DNA sequence: TGTGCCAGCAGCTATGGACTAGCGGGAGCCCCGAGCTCCTACAATGAGCAGTTCTTC. Amino acid sequence: CASSYGLAGAPSSYNEQFF.

The chain has TRBV12-3 or TRBV12-4 and TRBJ2-3, with D possibly TRBD2 on 6 matching bases. CDR3 length equals 15 residues. Trimming stripped 6 bases from V and 5 bases from J, with 18 bases between. Written as DNA, the CDR3 is TGTGCCAGCAGCCGTGGGGGAGGTGGGGGAGATACGCAGTATTTT. Protein sequence: CASSRGGGGGDTQYF.

This clonotype has only a few counts. V and J are TRBV29-1 and TRBJ2-7; D possibly uses TRBD1 or TRBD2 (5 bases each). Between the trimmed V and J ends, which lost 1 base and 2 bases, there was a span of 9 bases. Germline lookup yields CDR1 SQVTM and CDR2 ANQGSEA. CDR3 length: 13 amino acids. In DNA form, the CDR3 reads TGCAGCGTTGAAGGAGGGGACCCCTACGAGCAGTACGTC. Its protein product is CSVEGGDPYEQYV.